This record covers a single T cell receptor beta chain. Its target is unknown. PCR used 60 Vbeta primers and 13 Jbeta primers. Authors' data handling: A later analysis counted 65 million to 95 million unique TCR beta chains, some 10 million shared. Measured with immunoSEQ multiplex PCR; TCRdb has only the in-frame clones, and not every one. D and trimming come from the DNA, and the V and J calls and clone size come from that table. The sample lists 150,000 to 200,000 clones; around 79% were seen once. This entry comes from a study of cytomegalovirus exposure and HLA in healthy donors. Study-level points and caveats: Some V segments could not be told apart, so they were left out, TRBV6-2 and TRBV6-3 among them.

Germline V gene data show CDR1 as MDHEN and CDR2 as SYDVKM. The V segment lost 8 bases and the J segment 7 bases; nucleotides outside the gene matches: 12. This CDR3 is 14 amino acids long. Sequenced: PBMCs. This chain uses TRBV28 with TRBJ2-7; 9 bases agree with TRBD1. The receptor was isolated from a woman aged 45-65 years in good health and CMV-seronegative. The CDR3 loop is CASRPGQGPSEQYF. Written as DNA, the CDR3 is TGTGCCAGCCGACCGGGACAGGGACCCTCGGAGCAGTACTTC.